Listed below are T cell receptor beta chains from one sample, sequenced in a study of sequential checkpoint blockade in melanoma. Here immunoSEQ multiplex PCR was the method, and the copy in TCRdb shows in-frame clones only, minus some. The table includes 9,000 to 13,000 clones, roughly two thirds detected once. The material sequenced was CD8+ T cells sorted from blood (inferred from file names), taken from a patient given nivolumab and ipilimumab in sequence. These receptors were collected from a human donor with melanoma. CDR3s leave out the opening cysteine and the closing phenylalanine or tryptophan.

v_call cdr3_aa
TRBV19 ASSIEGTFLY
TRBV28 ASSLRGLPYEQY
TRBV5-6 ASSLYLSLRQPQH
TRBV25-1 ASSVGTISYEQY
TRBV19 ASSGGHSEAGELF
TRBV10-3 AISEGGASGELF
TRBV7-9 ASSYRDRGDEQF
TRBV7-7 ASSATGSQETQY
TRBV9 ASSVSQGSYNEQF
TRBV28 ASSFPPGQGYEQY
TRBV28 ASSPGQLIQETQY
TRBV7-8 VSKQRPAYEQY
TRBV5-1 ASSWTGLSYEQY
TRBV19 ASSISRGKMAF
TRBV6-5 ASSYSGADSYEQY
TRBV6-5 ASSVTGLLGEQY
TRBV18 ASSPSGTGLQETQY
TRBV6-5 ASSYTGTEVDEQY
TRBV18 ASSPPELAEYYEQY
TRBV5-6 ASSWGDSYEQY
TRBV19 ASNPSVTSYEQY
TRBV13 ASSSGLAGKDTQY
TRBV28 ASSLSGTSYEQY
TRBV6-4 AKRGLKSNEQF
TRBV27 ASRKTGWSPLH
TRBV15 ATSRDGTYEQY
TRBV27 ASSLLSDSALNQETQY
TRBV28 ASGPRDRRTDTQY